Below, 20 T cell receptor beta chains from the same sample are listed, as sequenced in a study of high-grade serous ovarian cancer treatment subgroups (dated by TCRdb to the early 2020s). Libraries came from the immunoSEQ multiplex PCR assay. TCRdb mirrors the immuneACCESS table, restricted to in-frame sequences. Some clones are absent from its copies; in checked studies, under half trace to an unresolved V gene, and the reason for the others is unknown. For this sample the table gives approximately 4,100 clones, of which roughly 74% were detected only once. Roughly an eighth of the sample belongs to the ten largest clones. Tumor samples were collected prior to definitive surgery or chemotherapy. Sequenced input: tumor tissue. The source is a human donor with high-grade serous ovarian cancer.

This chain links TRBV9 with TRBJ2-7; D perhaps matches TRBD1 (6 bases). This CDR3 region has 17 residues. Trimming removed 0 bases at V and 4 bases at J, with 20 bases between. Germline V gene sequence: CDR1 SGDLS, CDR2 YYNGEE. The CDR3 loop is CASSVGPGAVNPYEQYF. CDR3 nucleotide sequence: TGTGCCAGCAGCGTAGGGCCAGGGGCTGTGAATCCGTACGAGCAGTACTTC.

The gene calls are TRBV9 and TRBJ1-1, with 9 bases that match TRBD1. CDR3 length: 13 amino acids. The V gene's germline CDR1 is SGDLS and CDR2 YYNGEE. V was pared by 3 bases and J by 4 bases, with 1 base of the junction left unmatched. CDR3 loop: CASSGTGVTEAFF. CDR3 DNA: TGTGCCAGCAGCGGGACAGGGGTCACTGAAGCTTTCTTT.

The chain recombines TRBV7-9 with TRBJ2-1; a possible D gene is TRBD1 (6 bases). The ends were cut back, 7 bases at V and 0 bases at J, with 13 bases in the middle. The V gene's germline CDR1 is SEHNR and CDR2 FQNEAQ (reference sequence). This CDR3 region has 15 residues. This CDR3 is CASTWTESSYNEQFF. CDR3 sequence (DNA): TGTGCCAGCACCTGGACAGAGAGCTCCTACAATGAGCAGTTCTTC.

The count of this clone is one. The V and J genes are TRBV5-1 and TRBJ2-5; TRBD2 might be the D (7 bases). The CDR3 consists of 15 residues. CDR1 and CDR2 (germline): SGHRS, YFSETQ. The germline V and J ends were trimmed by 4 bases and 2 bases, with 15 bases remaining between them. The CDR3 loop is CASSPRGAGQETQYF. The CDR3 DNA reads as TGCGCCAGCAGCCCCCGGGGGGCAGGTCAAGAGACCCAGTACTTC.

This chain joins TRBV18 and TRBJ1-1; a weak D match, TRBD1 (5 bases). The ends were cut back, 3 bases at V and 4 bases at J, with 18 bases in the middle. The CDR3 extends over 16 amino acids. CDR1 is KGHSH, CDR2 LQKENI, per germline. This CDR3 reads CASSPDEGGARTEAFF. The CDR3 DNA reads as TGTGCCAGCTCACCCGACGAGGGAGGGGCTCGCACTGAAGCTTTCTTT.

This clone was recorded only once. This sequence joins TRBV5-6 and TRBJ1-2; the D is unclear. V gave up 0 bases and J gave up 7 bases, with 16 bases separating them. Per germline, CDR1 SGHDT and CDR2 YYEEEE. The length of the CDR3 is 15 residues. CDR3 DNA sequence: TGTGCCAGCAGCTTGGTTGCAGTCACCTATTCTGGCTACACCTTC. Its translation: CASSLVAVTYSGYTF.

The J gene is TRBJ1-1, the V gene TRBV2; D remains ambiguous. With 0 bases removed from V and 11 bases from J, the gap between germline ends came to 10 bases. The CDR3 contains 12 residues. Germline CDR1 and CDR2: SNHLY and FYNNEI. This CDR3 is CASSEARYWAFF. The CDR3 nucleotides are TGTGCCAGCAGTGAAGCGCGCTATTGGGCTTTCTTT.

The chain is built from TRBV7-2 and TRBJ2-2; the D is unclear. The V gene's germline CDR1 is SGHTA and CDR2 FQGNSA. V dropped 1 base and J dropped 4 bases, with 7 bases sitting between them. This CDR3 has 14 amino acids. In DNA form, the CDR3 reads TGTGCCAGCAGCTTAGTTGTTTCCACCGGGGAGCTGTTTTTT. It yields the protein CASSLVVSTGELFF.

The rearrangement links TRBV6-5 to TRBJ1-2, with 8 bases that match TRBD1. CDR1 MNHEY and CDR2 SVGAGI come from the germline V gene. This CDR3 has 12 residues. J was trimmed by 6 bases and V by 11 bases; bases with no gene match: 8. CDR3 DNA: TGTGCCTGCTCTATGACAGGGGATGGCTACACCTTC. As protein: CACSMTGDGYTF.

The chain uses TRBV28 and TRBJ1-2, with 8 bases matching TRBD1. V trimming: 6 bases; J trimming: 5 bases; junction bases outside the gene matches: 5. This CDR3 has 13 amino acids. Looked up from germline, CDR1 is MDHEN and CDR2 is SYDVKM. As DNA, the CDR3 is TGTGCCAGCAGGCCCGGACAGGGTTATGGCTACACCTTC. Amino acid sequence: CASRPGQGYGYTF.

This sequence joins TRBV10-3 and TRBJ2-7; 12 bases agree with TRBD1. The length of the CDR3 is 16 residues. CDR1 and CDR2 from the germline V gene are ENHRY and SYGVKD. V was pared by 2 bases and J by 6 bases, with 8 bases of the junction left unmatched. Written as DNA, the CDR3 is TGTGCCATCAGTGAGCCCCCGGGACAGGGGGCAGGCGAGCAGTACTTC. This sequence encodes CAISEPPGQGAGEQYF.

V gene TRBV4-2 combines with J gene TRBJ1-2, with TRBD1 matching over 8 bases. Germline V gene sequence: CDR1 LGHNA, CDR2 YNFKEQ. V was clipped by 0 bases and J by 2 bases; unmatched bases: 5. This CDR3 is built from 16 residues. The CDR3, as DNA: TGTGCCAGCAGCCAAGATTACGGGACAGGCAACTATGGCTACACCTTC. This gives the protein CASSQDYGTGNYGYTF.

The chain carries TRBV5-1 and TRBJ2-3; the match to TRBD2 covers 8 bases. The germline gives CDR1 SGHRS, CDR2 YFSETQ. The CDR3 runs to 18 residues. J lost 0 bases, V lost 0 bases, and 9 bases had no gene match. The CDR3 nucleotides read TGCGCCAGCAGCTTGGTCTTGGGACGGGGGGGCAGCACAGATACGCAGTATTTT. Translating gives CASSLVLGRGGSTDTQYF.

This rearrangement joins TRBV15 to TRBJ1-5, with 8 bases identical to TRBD1. The J segment lost 4 bases and the V segment lost 4 bases, leaving 3 bases of the junction unmatched. Germline lookup yields CDR1 LNHNV and CDR2 YYDKDF (reference sequence). CDR3 length: 14 amino acids. The CDR3 is CATSMTGANQPQHF. The CDR3 bases are TGTGCCACCAGCATGACAGGGGCAAATCAGCCCCAGCATTTT.

This sequence joins TRBV2 and TRBJ2-3; D is uncertain. Trimming removed 6 bases from V and 3 bases from J, with 16 bases in between. Germline CDR1 is SNHLY and CDR2 is FYNNEI. This CDR3 has 15 amino acids. CDR3 residues: CASSSGPGWTDTQYF. CDR3 DNA: TGTGCCAGCAGCTCGGGCCCAGGTTGGACAGATACGCAGTATTTT.

V usage is TRBV4-3 and J usage is TRBJ1-6, with D perhaps matching TRBD1 (5 bases). CDR3 length: 17 amino acids. Germline V CDR1 and CDR2: LGHNA, YSLEER. Trimming pared 2 bases from V and 6 bases from J, leaving 17 bases between. DNA for the CDR3: TGCGCCAGCAGCCAACCCCCCACAGGCAGTATTAATTCACCCCTCCACTTT. Translating it yields CASSQPPTGSINSPLHF.

The chain employs TRBV5-1 and TRBJ1-5; 9 bases line up with TRBD1. The CDR3 is 15 residues long. Germline V lookup: CDR1 SGHRS, CDR2 YFSETQ. The V and J ends lost 2 bases and 5 bases, in that order; junction bases with no gene match: 5. The CDR3 DNA sequence: TGCGCCAGCAGCTTAGGGGACAGGGAGGATCAGCCCCAGCATTTT. It is translated as CASSLGDREDQPQHF. Drawing the rest from reference TRBV5-1 and TRBJ1-5, the complete variable domain is KAGVTQTPRYLIKTRGQQVTLSCSPISGHRSVSWYQQTPGQGLQFLFEYFSETQRNKGNFPGRFSGRQFSNSRSEMNVSTLELGDSALYLCASSLGDREDQPQHFGDGTRLSIL.

J is TRBJ2-1 and V is TRBV5-1; TRBD1 agrees at 7 bases. The CDR3 contains 14 residues. Per the germline V gene, CDR1 is SGHRS and CDR2 is YFSETQ. V shed 4 bases, J shed 8 bases, and the junction held 9 bases outside the gene matches. The CDR3, as DNA: TGCGCCAGCAGCACCCGGGACAGTAGGGATGAGCAGTTCTTC. Amino acids: CASSTRDSRDEQFF.

This clone came up once. The V and J genes are TRBV15 and TRBJ2-1; 13 nucleotides line up with TRBD2. There are 15 residues in the CDR3. The ends lost 5 bases at V and 7 bases at J; junction bases unmatched: 5. The germline gives CDR1 LNHNV, CDR2 YYDKDF (reference sequence). The CDR3 protein is CATSRGLAGSNEQFF. As DNA, the CDR3 is TGTGCCACCAGCCGGGGACTAGCGGGGAGTAATGAGCAGTTCTTC.

The chain carries TRBV7-2 and TRBJ1-5; D gene unclear. V was shortened by 3 bases and J by 5 bases, with 8 bases between the two germline ends. CDR1 and CDR2 from the germline V gene are SGHTA and FQGNSA. The length of the CDR3 is 13 residues. The CDR3 nucleotides read TGTGCCAGCAGCTTTAAGGGAGATCAGCCCCAGCATTTT. Protein: CASSFKGDQPQHF.